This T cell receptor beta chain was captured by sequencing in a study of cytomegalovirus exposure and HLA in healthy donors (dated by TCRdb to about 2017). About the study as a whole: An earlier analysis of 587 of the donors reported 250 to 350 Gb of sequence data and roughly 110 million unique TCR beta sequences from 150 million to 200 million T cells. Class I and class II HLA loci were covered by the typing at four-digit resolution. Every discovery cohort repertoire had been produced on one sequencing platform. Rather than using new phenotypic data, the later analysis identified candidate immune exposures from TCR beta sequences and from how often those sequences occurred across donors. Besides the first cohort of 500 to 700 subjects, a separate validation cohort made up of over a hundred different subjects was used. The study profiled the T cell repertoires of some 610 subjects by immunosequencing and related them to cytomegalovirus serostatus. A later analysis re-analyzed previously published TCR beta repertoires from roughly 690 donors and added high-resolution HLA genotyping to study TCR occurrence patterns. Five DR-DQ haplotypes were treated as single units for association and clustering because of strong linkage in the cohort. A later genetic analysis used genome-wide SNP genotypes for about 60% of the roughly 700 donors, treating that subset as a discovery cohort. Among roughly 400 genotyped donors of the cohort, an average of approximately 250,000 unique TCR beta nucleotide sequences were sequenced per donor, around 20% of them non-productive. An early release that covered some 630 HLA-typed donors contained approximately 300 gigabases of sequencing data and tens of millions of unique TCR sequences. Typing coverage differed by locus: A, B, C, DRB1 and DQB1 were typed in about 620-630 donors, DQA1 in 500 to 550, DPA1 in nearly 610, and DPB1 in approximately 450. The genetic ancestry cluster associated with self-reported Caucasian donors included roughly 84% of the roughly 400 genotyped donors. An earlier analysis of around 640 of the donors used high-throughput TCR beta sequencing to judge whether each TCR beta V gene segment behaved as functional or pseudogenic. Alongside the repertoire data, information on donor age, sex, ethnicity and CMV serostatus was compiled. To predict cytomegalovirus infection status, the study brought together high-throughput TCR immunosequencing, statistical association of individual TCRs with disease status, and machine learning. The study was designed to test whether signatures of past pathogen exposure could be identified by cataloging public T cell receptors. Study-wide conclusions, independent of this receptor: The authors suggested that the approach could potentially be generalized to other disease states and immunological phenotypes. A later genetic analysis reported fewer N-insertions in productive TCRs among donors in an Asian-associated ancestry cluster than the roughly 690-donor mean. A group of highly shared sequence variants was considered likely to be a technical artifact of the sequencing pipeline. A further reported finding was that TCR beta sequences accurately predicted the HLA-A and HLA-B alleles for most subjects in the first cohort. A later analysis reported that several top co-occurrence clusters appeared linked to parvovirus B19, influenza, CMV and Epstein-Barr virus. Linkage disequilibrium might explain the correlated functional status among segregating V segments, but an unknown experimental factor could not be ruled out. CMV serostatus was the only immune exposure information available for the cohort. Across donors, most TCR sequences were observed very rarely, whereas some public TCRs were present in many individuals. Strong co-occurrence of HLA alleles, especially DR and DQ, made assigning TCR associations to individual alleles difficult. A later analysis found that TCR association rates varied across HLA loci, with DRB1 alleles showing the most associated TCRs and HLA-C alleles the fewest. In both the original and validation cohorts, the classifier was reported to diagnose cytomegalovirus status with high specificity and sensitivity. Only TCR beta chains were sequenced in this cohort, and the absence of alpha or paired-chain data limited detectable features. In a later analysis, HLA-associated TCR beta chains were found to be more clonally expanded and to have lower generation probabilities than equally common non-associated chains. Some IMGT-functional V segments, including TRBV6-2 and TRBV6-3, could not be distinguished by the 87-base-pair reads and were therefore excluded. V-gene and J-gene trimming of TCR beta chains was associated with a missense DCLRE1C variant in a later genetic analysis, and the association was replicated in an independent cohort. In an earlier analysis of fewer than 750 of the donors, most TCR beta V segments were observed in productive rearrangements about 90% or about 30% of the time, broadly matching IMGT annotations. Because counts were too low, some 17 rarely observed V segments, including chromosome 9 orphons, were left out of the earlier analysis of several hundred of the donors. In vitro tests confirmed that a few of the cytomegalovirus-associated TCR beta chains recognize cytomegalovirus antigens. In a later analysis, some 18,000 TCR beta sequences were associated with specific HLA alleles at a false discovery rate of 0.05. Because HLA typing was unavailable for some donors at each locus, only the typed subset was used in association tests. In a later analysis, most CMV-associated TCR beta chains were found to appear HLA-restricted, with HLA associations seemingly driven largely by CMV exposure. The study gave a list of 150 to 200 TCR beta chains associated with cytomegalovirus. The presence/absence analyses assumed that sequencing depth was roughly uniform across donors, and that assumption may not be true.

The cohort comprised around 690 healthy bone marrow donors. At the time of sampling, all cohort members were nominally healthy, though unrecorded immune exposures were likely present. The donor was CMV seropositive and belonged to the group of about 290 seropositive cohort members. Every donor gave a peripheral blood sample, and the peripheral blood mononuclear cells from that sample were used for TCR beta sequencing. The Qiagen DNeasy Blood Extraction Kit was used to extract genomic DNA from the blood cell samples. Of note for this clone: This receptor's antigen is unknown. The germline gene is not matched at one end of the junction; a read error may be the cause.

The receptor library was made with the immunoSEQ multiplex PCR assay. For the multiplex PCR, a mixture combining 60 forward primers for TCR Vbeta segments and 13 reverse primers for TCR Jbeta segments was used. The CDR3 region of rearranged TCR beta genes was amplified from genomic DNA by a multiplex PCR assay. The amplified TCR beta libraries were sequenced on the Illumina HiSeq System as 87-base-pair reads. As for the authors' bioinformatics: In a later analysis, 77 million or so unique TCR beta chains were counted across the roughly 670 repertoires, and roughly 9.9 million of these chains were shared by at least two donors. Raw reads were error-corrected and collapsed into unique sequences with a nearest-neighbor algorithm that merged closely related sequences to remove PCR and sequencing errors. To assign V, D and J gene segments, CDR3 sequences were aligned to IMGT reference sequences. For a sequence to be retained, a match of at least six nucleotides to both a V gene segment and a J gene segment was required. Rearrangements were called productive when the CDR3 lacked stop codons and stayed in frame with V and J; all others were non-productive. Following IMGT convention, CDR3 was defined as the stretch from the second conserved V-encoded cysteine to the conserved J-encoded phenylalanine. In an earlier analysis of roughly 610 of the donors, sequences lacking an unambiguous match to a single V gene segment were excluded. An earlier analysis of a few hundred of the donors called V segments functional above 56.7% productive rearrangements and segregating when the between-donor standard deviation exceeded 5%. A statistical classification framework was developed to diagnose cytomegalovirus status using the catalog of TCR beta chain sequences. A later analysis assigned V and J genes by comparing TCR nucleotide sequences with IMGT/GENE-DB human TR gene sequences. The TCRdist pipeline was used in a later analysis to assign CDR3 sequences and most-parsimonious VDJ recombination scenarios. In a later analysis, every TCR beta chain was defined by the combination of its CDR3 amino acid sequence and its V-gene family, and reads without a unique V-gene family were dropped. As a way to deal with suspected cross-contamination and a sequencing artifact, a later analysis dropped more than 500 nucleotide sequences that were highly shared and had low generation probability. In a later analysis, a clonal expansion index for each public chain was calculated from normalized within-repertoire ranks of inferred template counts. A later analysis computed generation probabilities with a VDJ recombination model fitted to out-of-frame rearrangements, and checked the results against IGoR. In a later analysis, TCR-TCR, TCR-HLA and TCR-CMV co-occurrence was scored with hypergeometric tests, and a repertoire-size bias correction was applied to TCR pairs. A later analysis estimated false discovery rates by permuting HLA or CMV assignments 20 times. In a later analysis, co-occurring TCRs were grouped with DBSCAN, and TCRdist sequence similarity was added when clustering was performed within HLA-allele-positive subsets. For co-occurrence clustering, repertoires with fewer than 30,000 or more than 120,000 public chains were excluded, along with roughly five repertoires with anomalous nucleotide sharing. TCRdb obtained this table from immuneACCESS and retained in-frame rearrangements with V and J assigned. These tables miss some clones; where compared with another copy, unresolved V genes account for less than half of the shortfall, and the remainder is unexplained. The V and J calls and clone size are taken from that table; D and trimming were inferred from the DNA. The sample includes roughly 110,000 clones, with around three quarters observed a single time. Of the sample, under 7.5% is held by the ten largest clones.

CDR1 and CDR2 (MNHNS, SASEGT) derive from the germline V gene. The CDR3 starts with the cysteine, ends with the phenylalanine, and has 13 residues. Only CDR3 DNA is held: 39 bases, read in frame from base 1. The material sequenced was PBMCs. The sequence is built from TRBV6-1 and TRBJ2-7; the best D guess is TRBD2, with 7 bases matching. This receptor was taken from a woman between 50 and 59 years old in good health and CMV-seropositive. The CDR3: CACRGGSAYEQYF. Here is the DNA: TGTGCCTGCAGGGGAGGGTCGGCCTACGAGCAGTACTTC.